This T cell receptor beta chain is drawn from a study of shared clonotypes between healthy human individuals. The germline V gene encodes CDR1 WSHSY and CDR2 SAAADI. CDR3 size: 15 residues. V was clipped by 5 bases and J by 0 bases, with 10 bases between them. This clone came up a few times. Clones were read by immunoSEQ multiplex PCR, and TCRdb kept only the in-frame ones, dropping some. The sample has 900,000 to 1,200,000 clones, 75% to 80% seen once. The chain recombines TRBV10-2 with TRBJ1-4; maybe TRBD1 (5 bases). Sequencing was carried out using memory CD4+ T cells from PBMCs. Stated subset: CD45RA-negative fraction. This receptor was taken from a man between 18 and 29 years old in good health. Some clones in this sample may be carry-over from other donors' samples. The CDR3 DNA reads TGCGCCAGCAGTTATGGGGGGACAACTAATGAAAAACTGTTTTTT. It codes for CASSYGGTTNEKLFF.